The clone carrying this T cell receptor beta chain was detected only a few times. The data were taken from a study of blood T cells in healthy people across ages. The second PCR ran roughly 7 to 12 cycles with a sample-barcoded 5' primer and J-beta primers. TCRdb processed the 5' RACE reads anew with MiXCR; each CDR3 protein has one entry. The sample consists of 1 million or so distinct CDR3 sequences, 45% of them appearing once. Germline values: CDR1 MNHEY, CDR2 SMNVEV (reference sequence). This CDR3 contains 16 residues. V lost 0 bases, J lost 3 bases, and 7 bases stayed unmatched. The clonotype was recovered from a woman aged 55-69 years in good health. Sequencing input: blood. The rearrangement uses TRBV27 and TRBJ2-7, with 8 positions matching TRBD1. This CDR3 reads CASSLSARGQGYEQYF. CDR3 nucleotides: TGTGCCAGCAGTTTATCTGCCCGCGGACAGGGCTACGAGCAGTACTTC.